The TCR beta chain under discussion was sequenced for a study of beta chain features in type 1 diabetes. Study background: All samples combined gave roughly 110,000,000 sorted cells for examination. Whole-study results and caveats: The study found moderately but significantly shorter TCRB CDR3s in all four CD4+ subsets of Type 1 diabetes patients.

Over 95% purity was reached by all sorted populations. Sequencing targeted expressed TCRB transcripts, as all isolated RNA had been reverse transcribed. About 4 million reads was the average for naive, central memory and regulatory T cell samples. TCRdb's copy holds only in-frame clones and misses some; the assay was immunoSEQ multiplex PCR. The repertoire has 95,000 to 150,000 clones, over 15% of them found once; the top ten carry under 2.5%. Trimming took off 5 bases at V and 4 bases at J, with 15 bases between the two ends. Looked up from germline, CDR1 is SGHTA and CDR2 is FQGNSA. The CDR3 extends over 14 amino acids. This clone has only a few counts. Its antigen is still unknown.

This sequence was found in a man aged 30 to 45 with type 1 diabetes. The sample taken for sequencing was central memory CD4+ T cells from blood. The chain has TRBV7-2 and TRBJ2-7; possibly TRBD1 for D (6 bases). DNA of the CDR3: TGTGCCAGCAGCCCCCTGGGGGCACAGTACGAGCAGTACTTC. This gives the protein CASSPLGAQYEQYF.